This T cell receptor beta chain was recovered during a study of tumor-infiltrating lymphocytes in primary liver carcinoma. Deletions cut 6 bases from V and 7 bases from J, with 19 bases between. Germline V CDR1 and CDR2: MGHDK, SYGVNS. This CDR3 region has 14 residues. Each 20-30 mg portion of unsorted bulk tissue served as the source for co-extraction of RNA and DNA. Starting material of approximately 500 ng total RNA yielded TCR beta cDNA via a constant-region primer. TCR beta libraries came from three nested multiplex PCR rounds using slightly modified ARM-PCR. TRBV1-TRBV30 forward primers paired with a C-beta reverse primer were used in the first two PCR rounds, which ran roughly 10 cycles each. Each CDR3 protein gets one entry after TCRdb re-called the multiplex PCR reads with MiXCR. The top ten hold roughly a fifth of the sample, which has 84,000 or so distinct CDR3 sequences, around 70% seen once.

Comment on this clonotype: Just one base apart from a much larger clone, this may be a read error.

The sequence was collected from a man between 40 and 49 years old with primary liver carcinoma and hepatitis B virus infection. This sequence joins TRBV25-1 and TRBJ2-7; D gene unclear. Sequencing used liver tumor tissue from sampling region 1. Sample subset: tumor region T1, superior pole. DNA for the CDR3: TGTGCCAGCAGATCAGAGCTACCCCTGGAGGAGCAGTACTTC. This codes for CASRSELPLEEQYF.